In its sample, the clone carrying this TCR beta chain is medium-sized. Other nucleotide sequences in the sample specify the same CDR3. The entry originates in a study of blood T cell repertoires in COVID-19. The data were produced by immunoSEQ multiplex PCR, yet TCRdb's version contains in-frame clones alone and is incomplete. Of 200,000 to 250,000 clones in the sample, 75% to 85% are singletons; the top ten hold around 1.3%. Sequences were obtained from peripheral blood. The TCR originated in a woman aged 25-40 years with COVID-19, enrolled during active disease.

The CDR3 reads CSVEVSSYEQYF. The CDR3 DNA reads TGCAGCGTTGAAGTTAGCAGCTACGAGCAGTACTTC. The rearrangement joins TRBV29-1 to TRBJ2-7; D gene ambiguous. The CDR3 spans 12 residues. In germline, CDR1 is SQVTM, CDR2 ANQGSEA. The V gene lost 1 base and the J gene lost 3 bases, with 7 bases spanning the gap.